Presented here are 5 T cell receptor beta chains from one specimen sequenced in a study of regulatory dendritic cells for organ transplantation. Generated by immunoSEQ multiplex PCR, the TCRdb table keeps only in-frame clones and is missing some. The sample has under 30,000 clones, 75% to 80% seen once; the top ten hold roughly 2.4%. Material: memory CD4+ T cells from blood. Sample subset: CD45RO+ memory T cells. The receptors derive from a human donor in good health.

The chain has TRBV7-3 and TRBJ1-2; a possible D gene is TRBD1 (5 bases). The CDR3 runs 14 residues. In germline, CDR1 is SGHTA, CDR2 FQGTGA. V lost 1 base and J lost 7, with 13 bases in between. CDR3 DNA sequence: TGTGCCAGCAGCTTAATGCGGCAGGGTGGTGGCTACACCTTC. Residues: CASSLMRQGGGYTF.

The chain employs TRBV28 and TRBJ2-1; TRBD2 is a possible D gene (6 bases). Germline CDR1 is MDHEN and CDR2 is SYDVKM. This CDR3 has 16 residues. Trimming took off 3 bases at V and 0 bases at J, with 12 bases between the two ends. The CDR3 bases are TGTGCCAGCAGTTTTCAGGCGGGAACCTCCTACAATGAGCAGTTCTTC. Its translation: CASSFQAGTSYNEQFF. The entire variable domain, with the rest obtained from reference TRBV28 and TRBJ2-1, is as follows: DVKVTQSSRYLVKRTGEKVFLECVQDMDHENMFWYRQDPGLGLRLIYFSYDVKMKEKGDIPEGYSVSREKKERFSLILESASTNQTSMYLCASSFQAGTSYNEQFFGPGTRLTVL.

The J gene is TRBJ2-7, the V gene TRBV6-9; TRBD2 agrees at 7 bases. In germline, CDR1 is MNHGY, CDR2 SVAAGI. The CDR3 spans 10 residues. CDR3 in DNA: TGTACTGGGGGGGGAGGGGAGCAGTACTTC. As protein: CTGGGGEQYF.

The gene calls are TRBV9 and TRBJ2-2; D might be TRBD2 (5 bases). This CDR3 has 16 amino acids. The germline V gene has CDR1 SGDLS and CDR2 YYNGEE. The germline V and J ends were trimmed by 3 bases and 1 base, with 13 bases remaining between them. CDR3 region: CASSASGNLNTGELFF. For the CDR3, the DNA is TGTGCCAGCAGCGCCTCCGGGAACTTGAACACCGGGGAGCTGTTTTTT.

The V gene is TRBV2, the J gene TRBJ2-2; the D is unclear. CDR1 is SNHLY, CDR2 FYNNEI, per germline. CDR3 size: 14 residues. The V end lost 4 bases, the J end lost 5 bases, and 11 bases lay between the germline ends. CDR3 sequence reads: CASSVRARTGELFF. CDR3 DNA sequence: TGTGCCAGCAGTGTACGGGCAAGGACCGGGGAGCTGTTTTTT.